The 26 T cell receptor beta chains reported below all come from one sample, sequenced in a study of cytomegalovirus exposure and HLA in healthy donors. Assay: immunoSEQ multiplex PCR; the TCRdb copy retains only in-frame clones and omits some. Seen here are under 80,000 clones, roughly 95% observed once, and the top ten hold 2.5% to 4%. What was sequenced was PBMCs. These receptors were taken from a woman aged 18-29 years in good health and CMV-seropositive.

The chain links TRBV4-3 to TRBJ2-3, with 7 bases identical to TRBD2. The CDR3 has 16 amino acids. Trimming at V came to 0 bases and at J to 4 bases, leaving 7 bases not matched to a gene. CDR1 is LGHNA and CDR2 is YSLEER in the germline V gene. CDR3 in amino acids: CASSQEPAGTADTQYF. In DNA, the CDR3 is TGCGCCAGCAGCCAAGAACCAGCGGGAACTGCAGATACGCAGTATTTT.

The gene calls are TRBV7-2 and TRBJ2-7; 10 nucleotides align to TRBD2. V was clipped by 0 bases and J by 4 bases; unmatched bases: 9. The CDR3 extends over 17 amino acids. From germline, CDR1 is SGHTA and CDR2 FQGNSA. The CDR3 DNA sequence: TGTGCCAGCAGCTTAGCGGGGGTAGCGGGAGGTTTTTACGAGCAGTACTTC. Protein: CASSLAGVAGGFYEQYF.

In its sample, this clone was seen once. The J gene is TRBJ2-1, the V gene TRBV4-3; 7 bases match TRBD1. Germline assignment: CDR1 LGHNA and CDR2 YSLEER. Losses at the gene ends were 3 bases for V and 0 bases for J; bases not matched to a gene: 11. This CDR3 comprises 18 residues. The CDR3 region is CASSHPRADRASYNEQFF. DNA for the CDR3: TGCGCCAGCAGCCACCCCCGGGCCGACAGGGCCTCCTACAATGAGCAGTTCTTC.

The chain uses TRBV21-1 and TRBJ2-1; no DNA check was done on the table's D call, TRBD1. TRBV21-1 is described as a pseudogene. The CDR3 is 18 residues long. CDR3 sequence reads: CASSARGSGVGSYNEQFF. The DNA of the CDR3 is TGTGCCAGCAGCGCCAGGGGATCGGGTGTTGGCTCCTACAATGAGCAGTTCTTC.

This clone was seen more than once but under ten times. The V and J genes are TRBV28 and TRBJ2-2, with 10 bases matching TRBD2. V lost 8 bases and J lost 2; bases outside the gene matches: 5. CDR1 MDHEN and CDR2 SYDVKM come from the germline V gene. This CDR3 contains 15 residues. For the CDR3, the DNA is TGTGCCAGCTTCGGACTAGCGGTAAACACCGGGGAGCTGTTTTTT. It codes for CASFGLAVNTGELFF.

The chain has TRBV6-6 and TRBJ1-2, with 10 bases aligning to TRBD1. With V trimmed by 3 bases and J by 8 bases, 12 bases remained unmatched. The length of the CDR3 is 16 residues. CDR1 is MNHNY, CDR2 SVGAGI, per germline (reference sequence). For the CDR3, the DNA is TGTGCCAGCAGTTATGGGGTGGAGGGGACAGGGGAGGGCTACACCTTC. Translating gives CASSYGVEGTGEGYTF.

This chain links TRBV10-3 with TRBJ1-5; D is possibly TRBD1 (6 bases). The CDR3 consists of 15 residues. Trimming cost V 6 bases and J 3 bases, with 15 bases left between them. Germline V gene sequence: CDR1 ENHRY, CDR2 SYGVKD. The CDR3 sequence is CAISLDRKTNQPQHF. The CDR3 DNA is TGTGCCATCAGCCTTGACAGGAAGACCAATCAGCCCCAGCATTTT.

The chain is built from TRBV19 and TRBJ1-5; possible D gene TRBD1, 5 bases. V lost 7 bases, J lost 6 bases, and 22 bases lay in between. The CDR3 is made up of 16 amino acids. Germline V lookup: CDR1 LNHDA, CDR2 SQIVND (reference sequence). CDR3 sequence reads: CASKWEGGGGTQPQHF. CDR3 nucleotides: TGTGCCAGTAAATGGGAGGGTGGGGGAGGAACTCAGCCCCAGCATTTT.

This chain joins TRBV9 and TRBJ1-4, with 10 bases aligning to TRBD1. This CDR3 has 15 amino acids. V shed 4 bases, J shed 7 bases, and the junction held 7 bases outside the gene matches. Germline V CDR1 and CDR2: SGDLS, YYNGEE. The DNA for the CDR3 is TGTGCCAGCAGCTTTCGGACAGGGGGGTCTGAAAAACTGTTTTTT. Residues: CASSFRTGGSEKLFF. Together with reference TRBV9 and TRBJ1-4, the CDR3 gives the full variable domain: DSGVTQTPKHLITATGQRVTLRCSPRSGDLSVYWYQQSLDQGLQFLIQYYNGEERAKGNILERFSAQQFPDLHSELNLSSLELGDSALYFCASSFRTGGSEKLFFGSGTQLSVL.

The rearrangement links TRBV4-1 to TRBJ1-3, with 7 bases fitting TRBD1. The CDR3 covers 20 residues. The V gene end was trimmed by 1 base and the J gene end by 0 bases; junction bases not matched to a gene: 15. CDR1 and CDR2 from the germline V gene are MGHRA and YSYEKL. CDR3 DNA sequence: TGCGCCAGCAGCCAAGGACTATACCCGGACAGGTCGAGCTCTGGAAACACCATATATTTT. It is translated as CASSQGLYPDRSSSGNTIYF.

The chain joins TRBV28 to TRBJ1-2, with 8 bases lining up with TRBD1. The germline CDR1 and CDR2 sequences are MDHEN and SYDVKM. CDR3 length equals 14 residues. Germline trimming cut 6 bases from V and 1 base from J; bases unmatched to any gene: 4. The CDR3 coding sequence is TGTGCCAGCAGACTACAGGGGGTTAACTATGGCTACACCTTC. Translation gives CASRLQGVNYGYTF.

The chain has TRBV11-2 and TRBJ1-2; unclear D gene. Trimming pared 1 base from V and 2 bases from J, leaving 5 bases between. Germline V CDR1 and CDR2: SGHAT, FQNNGV. The CDR3 sequence is 13 residues long. In DNA, the CDR3 is TGTGCCAGCAGCTTAGCCCAGAACTATGGCTACACCTTC. This gives the protein CASSLAQNYGYTF.

The rearrangement uses TRBV27 and TRBJ2-7; TRBD1 matches 9 bases. J gave up 3 bases and V 2 bases, and 5 bases lay outside the gene matches. This CDR3 comprises 15 residues. Germline V gene sequence: CDR1 MNHEY, CDR2 SMNVEV (reference sequence). The CDR3 DNA is TGTGCCAGCAGTTTAGACACAGGGGGCCGCTACGAGCAGTACTTC. Translation gives CASSLDTGGRYEQYF.

The rearrangement uses TRBV4-3 and TRBJ2-2, with 8 bases identical to TRBD1. Per the germline V gene, CDR1 is LGHNA and CDR2 is YSLEER. With 2 bases clipped from V and 6 bases from J, the junction kept 2 bases outside the gene matches. The CDR3 runs to 14 residues. CDR3 in amino acids: CASSQTGGPGELFF. CDR3 nucleotide sequence: TGCGCCAGCAGCCAAACAGGGGGGCCCGGGGAGCTGTTTTTT.

The genes are TRBV5-6 and TRBJ1-4; possible D gene TRBD1, 6 bases. CDR3 size: 15 residues. The germline gives CDR1 SGHDT, CDR2 YYEEEE. Deletions cut 1 base from V and 6 bases from J, with 13 bases between. The CDR3 nucleotides are TGTGCCAGCAGCTTGAAGGACAGCGTATATGAAAAACTGTTTTTT. It translates to CASSLKDSVYEKLFF. The whole variable domain, filled in from reference TRBV5-6 and TRBJ1-4, reads DAGVTQSPTHLIKTRGQQVTLRCSPKSGHDTVSWYQQALGQGPQFIFQYYEEEERQRGNFPDRFSGHQFPNYSSELNVNALLLGDSALYLCASSLKDSVYEKLFFGSGTQLSVL.

The chain recombines TRBV7-2 with TRBJ2-1; D may be TRBD2 (7 bases). The CDR3 consists of 15 residues. Germline V gene sequence: CDR1 SGHTA, CDR2 FQGNSA. Trimming removed 5 bases from V and 5 bases from J, with 16 bases in between. The CDR3 protein is CASSPRGAGDNEQFF. CDR3 in DNA: TGTGCCAGCAGCCCCCGGGGGGCCGGGGACAATGAGCAGTTCTTC. Filled out from reference TRBV7-2 and TRBJ2-1, the complete variable domain reads GAGVSQSPSNKVTEKGKDVELRCDPISGHTALYWYRQSLGQGLEFLIYFQGNSAPDKSGLPSDRFSAERTGGSVSTLTIQRTQQEDSAVYLCASSPRGAGDNEQFFGPGTRLTVL.

The chain is built from TRBV7-6 and TRBJ2-7; 7 bases are a match to TRBD2. CDR1 and CDR2 (germline): SGHVS, FNYEAQ. V was clipped by 1 base and J by 5 bases; unmatched bases: 5. CDR3 length: 14 amino acids. This CDR3 reads CASSLGGGPDEQYF. The CDR3 region has the DNA TGTGCCAGCAGCTTAGGGGGAGGGCCAGACGAGCAGTACTTC. The variable domain in full, with the rest retrieved from reference TRBV7-6 and TRBJ2-7, is GAGVSQSPRYKVTKRGQDVALRCDPISGHVSLYWYRQALGQGPEFLTYFNYEAQQDKSGLPNDRFSAERPEGSISTLTIQRTEQRDSAMYRCASSLGGGPDEQYFGPGTRLTVT.

This clone was recorded a few times. The chain carries TRBV18 and TRBJ2-7, with 7 positions matching TRBD2. This CDR3 is built from 22 residues. V dropped 1 base and J dropped 0; count of bases not matched to a gene: 24. CDR1 is KGHSH and CDR2 is LQKENI in the germline V gene. The CDR3 DNA reads TGTGCCAGCTCACCACGCGGGGAGGGGCTCTGGGGACTACGATCTAGCTCCTACGAGCAGTACTTC. This translates into CASSPRGEGLWGLRSSSYEQYF.

The rearrangement joins TRBV20-1 to TRBJ1-4; D is ambiguous. V was clipped by 1 base and J by 11 bases, with 8 bases between them. The CDR3 has 11 residues. CDR1 is DFQATT, CDR2 SNEGSKA, per germline (reference sequence). The CDR3 nucleotides are TGCAGTGCTAGAGTGGGCGGGAAACTGTTTTTT. This sequence encodes CSARVGGKLFF.

This clone was picked up one time. The chain couples TRBV7-2 to TRBJ2-3; 8 bases are shared with TRBD2. The germline CDR1 and CDR2 sequences are SGHTA and FQGNSA. This CDR3 spans 17 amino acids. The trim removed 2 bases at V and 2 bases at J, leaving 9 bases unmatched. CDR3 DNA: TGTGCCAGCAGCTTACATGGCGCTAGCGGGTTCACAGATACGCAGTATTTT. Its protein is CASSLHGASGFTDTQYF.

The rearrangement joins TRBV6-5 to TRBJ2-3; D might be TRBD2 (5 bases). The CDR3 spans 15 residues. Trimming took 5 bases from V and 0 from J, leaving 12 bases between them. From germline, CDR1 is MNHEY and CDR2 SVGAGI. CDR3 region: CASSPGVLSTDTQYF. In DNA, the CDR3 is TGTGCCAGCAGTCCCGGGGTACTGAGCACAGATACGCAGTATTTT.

J is TRBJ2-7 and V is TRBV5-5; D gene ambiguous. Germline values: CDR1 SGHKS, CDR2 YYEKEE (reference sequence). The germline V and J ends were trimmed by 0 bases and 4 bases, with 8 bases remaining between them. The CDR3 has 13 residues. The CDR3 bases are TGTGCCAGCAGCTTGGCTTCCACATACGAGCAGTACTTC. This gives the protein CASSLASTYEQYF.

The chain employs TRBV27 and TRBJ1-2, with D possibly matching TRBD1 (5 bases). This CDR3 is built from 16 residues. With 3 bases removed from V and 4 bases from J, the gap between germline ends came to 18 bases. Germline CDR1 is MNHEY and CDR2 is SMNVEV (reference sequence). This CDR3 reads CASSFWAGGLGYGYTF. The CDR3 nucleotides read TGTGCCAGCAGTTTCTGGGCCGGGGGTTTGGGCTATGGCTACACCTTC.

The chain recombines TRBV7-9 with TRBJ1-1; D is ambiguous. V lost 5 bases and J 11 bases, leaving 15 bases between the germline ends. The length of the CDR3 is 12 residues. Germline V CDR1 and CDR2: SEHNR, FQNEAQ (reference sequence). This CDR3 is CASSPETPTAFF. CDR3 DNA sequence: TGTGCCAGCAGCCCAGAAACGCCCACGGCTTTCTTT.

The V and J genes are TRBV5-6 and TRBJ1-1; unclear D gene. The V gene's germline CDR1 is SGHDT and CDR2 YYEEEE. The CDR3 totals 14 residues. Trimming shortened V by 4 bases and J by 5 bases, and 15 bases separated the two germline ends. The CDR3 coding sequence is TGTGCCAGCAGCCCTGGCGGACCGGGGACTGAAGCTTTCTTT. It is translated as CASSPGGPGTEAFF.

The rearrangement links TRBV28 to TRBJ2-1; 7 nucleotides agree with TRBD2. Germline CDR1 and CDR2: MDHEN and SYDVKM. The trim removed 8 bases at V and 3 bases at J, leaving 13 bases unmatched. This CDR3 spans 16 amino acids. CDR3 region: CASALISGAGYNEQFF. For the CDR3, the DNA is TGTGCCAGCGCGCTAATAAGCGGGGCCGGCTACAATGAGCAGTTCTTC.